The sequence of this TCR beta chain was determined in a study of post-analysis software for immune sequencing data. Study overall: Included among the disease courses, which were recorded for the cohort, were relapsing-remitting, secondary progressive and progressive-relapsing multiple sclerosis.

The study's findings and limits: In patients, TRBV5-6, TRBV5-1 and TRBV20-1 belonged to five TRBV segments found more frequently than in controls. The normalized Chao1 diversity of multiple sclerosis patients was significantly lower than that of controls. F measure grouped same-batch samples tightly together.

Germline CDR1 reads LGHNA; CDR2 reads YSLEER. The V gene lost 0 bases and the J gene lost 4 bases, with 15 bases spanning the gap. The CDR3 has 16 amino acids. Built from TCR beta cDNA, the libraries had unique molecular identifiers in them. cDNA molecules numbering approximately 500,000 came from about 1 to 10 million T cells. TCRdb reprocessed the PCR reads with MiXCR, giving one entry per CDR3 protein. This table has 550,000 to 700,000 distinct CDR3 sequences, roughly 45% appearing once. Remarks on this clonotype: No antigen is known for it.

The clonotype comes from a girl aged 10-17 years with multiple sclerosis. V is TRBV4-3 and J is TRBJ1-1; unclear D gene. Input material: blood. In DNA form, the CDR3 reads TGCGCCAGCAGCCAAGATATAGGCCTTCGGGGCACTGAAGCTTTCTTT. This sequence encodes CASSQDIGLRGTEAFF.